This TCR beta chain was captured in a study of identical twins. Trimming removed 6 bases from V and 3 bases from J, with 14 bases in between. Germline CDR1 is MNHNS and CDR2 is SASEGT. There are 15 residues in the CDR3. In TCRdb, the 5' RACE reads were re-called with MiXCR into one record per CDR3 protein. The repertoire holds about 330,000 distinct CDR3 sequences, with more than 9% as singletons. Separately, the same data were catalogued under a study of yellow fever vaccine responses in identical twins.

The receptor was derived from a woman between 18 and 29 years old in good health. The rearrangement uses TRBV6-1 and TRBJ2-2, with D possibly being TRBD2 (5 bases). Sample: CD8+ T cells sorted from blood. Written as DNA, the CDR3 is TGTGCCAGCAGGCAAGCGGAACCCTACACCGGGGAGCTGTTTTTT. This encodes CASRQAEPYTGELFF.